These T cell receptor beta chains were read from a single sample in a study of shared clonotypes between healthy human individuals. Using immunoSEQ multiplex PCR, the repertoire was profiled, and TCRdb retains in-frame clones only, with some absent. The profile shows more than 2 million clones, 90% to 96% of them singletons. The sample taken for sequencing was naive CD4+ T cells sorted from blood. Receptor source: a man aged 18 to 29 in good health. Both conserved end residues are part of each CDR3. The D gene is left open where the match is weak. Size is omitted from some rows. Given values are once, few, many or a class for expanded clones.

>TRBJ1-6|TRBD1|TRBV7-2|-
CASMTGGRSPLHF
TGTGCCAGCATGACAGGGGGACGGTCACCCCTCCACTTT
>TRBJ2-4|-|TRBV2|-
CASSDPSSKNIQYF
TGTGCCAGCAGTGATCCTAGCTCCAAAAACATTCAGTACTTC
>TRBJ1-2|-|TRBV18|-
CAMLRPPGHSIVGYTF
TGTGCCATGCTCAGACCTCCGGGACATTCTATCGTAGGCTACACCTTC
>TRBJ1-1|-|TRBV30|few
CAWSDKGSEAFF
TGTGCCTGGAGTGACAAAGGGAGTGAAGCTTTCTTT
>TRBJ1-4|-|TRBV10-2|-
CASSAGGSNEKLFF
TGCGCCTCCTCAGCAGGAGGGAGCAATGAAAAACTGTTTTTT
>TRBJ1-1|-|TRBV19|-
CASSFSNTEAFF
TGTGCCAGTAGTTTTTCGAACACTGAAGCTTTCTTT
>TRBJ2-2|-|TRBV12-5|-
CASGPLRGTQNTGELFF
TGTGCTAGTGGTCCATTACGAGGGACACAGAACACCGGGGAGCTGTTTTTT
>TRBJ2-1|TRBD2|TRBV4-1|-
CASSHRGGPVDNEQFF
TGCGCCAGCAGCCATCGGGGGGGCCCTGTCGACAATGAGCAGTTCTTC
>TRBJ1-2|TRBD1|TRBV7-9|-
CASSFRDRGNYGYTF
TGTGCCAGCAGCTTCCGGGACAGGGGAAACTATGGCTACACCTTC
>TRBJ2-3|-|TRBV6-1|-
CASSEGFTDTQYF
TGTGCCAGCAGTGAAGGGTTCACAGATACGCAGTATTTT
>TRBJ2-7|TRBD2|TRBV4-1|-
CASSHPGLADYEQYF
TGCGCCAGCAGCCACCCGGGACTAGCGGACTACGAGCAGTACTTC
>TRBJ1-1|-|TRBV4-1|-
CASSHPGGAFTEAFF
TGCGCCAGCAGCCACCCCGGGGGGGCTTTTACTGAAGCTTTCTTT
>TRBJ1-5|-|TRBV27|-
CASSLTRVRNQPQHF
TGTGCCAGCAGTTTAACAAGGGTGCGCAATCAGCCCCAGCATTTT
>TRBJ1-6|-|TRBV5-1|-
CASSLDWGARSPLHF
TGCGCCAGCAGCTTGGATTGGGGGGCGCGATCACCCCTCCACTTT
>TRBJ1-5|-|TRBV2|-
CASRPEGNQPQHF
TGTGCCAGCAGACCCGAGGGAAATCAGCCCCAGCATTTT
>TRBJ1-1|-|TRBV6-6|once
CASEGNTEAFF
TGTGCCAGCGAGGGTAACACTGAAGCTTTCTTT
>TRBJ1-1|-|TRBV5-1|-
CASSAVQGTEAFF
TGCGCCAGCAGCGCCGTGCAGGGTACTGAAGCTTTCTTT
>TRBJ2-7|TRBD2|TRBV2|-
CASSGSGGDHYEQYF
TGTGCCAGCTCAGGTAGCGGGGGGGACCACTACGAGCAGTACTTC
>TRBJ2-7|TRBD1|TRBV11-2|-
CASSLVDRGSYEQYF
TGTGCCAGCAGCTTAGTAGACAGGGGAAGCTACGAGCAGTACTTC
>TRBJ2-3|-|TRBV2|-
CASSEGNSVNTQYF
TGTGCCAGCAGTGAGGGTAATAGCGTTAATACGCAGTATTTT
>TRBJ2-5|-|TRBV9|-
CASSVGVWTTEETQYF
TGTGCCAGCAGCGTAGGCGTTTGGACTACTGAAGAGACCCAGTACTTC
>TRBJ2-7|-|TRBV27|-
CASRPRQGRYEQYF
TGTGCCAGCCGACCCCGCCAGGGTCGCTACGAGCAGTACTTC
>TRBJ2-4|-|TRBV7-2|-
CASSFRGNGIQYF
TGTGCCAGCAGCTTTAGAGGGAATGGCATTCAGTACTTC
>TRBJ1-1|-|TRBV9|-
CASSVAPRGGEAFF
TGTGCCAGCAGCGTAGCTCCTCGGGGGGGTGAAGCTTTCTTT
>TRBJ2-5|TRBD1|TRBV7-3|-
CASSSGQGFQETQYF
TGTGCCAGCAGCTCCGGACAGGGCTTTCAAGAGACCCAGTACTTC
>TRBJ1-2|-|TRBV28|-
CASSRSDGSSNYGYTF
TGTGCCAGCAGTAGAAGCGACGGATCCTCTAACTATGGCTACACCTTC
>TRBJ2-1|-|TRBV5-1|-
CASSPFRNEQFF
TGCGCCAGCAGCCCCTTCAGGAATGAGCAGTTCTTC
>TRBJ1-4|-|TRBV4-1|once
CASSQERGTNEKLFF
TGCGCCAGCAGCCAAGAGAGGGGCACTAATGAAAAACTGTTTTTT
>TRBJ1-1|TRBD1|TRBV5-1|-
CASSLQGDAANTEAFF
TGCGCCAGCAGCTTGCAGGGGGACGCGGCGAACACTGAAGCTTTCTTT
>TRBJ2-2|TRBD1|TRBV5-4|-
CASSPQGTGELFF
TGTGCCAGCAGCCCACAGGGGACCGGGGAGCTGTTTTTT
>TRBJ2-7|-|TRBV5-8|-
CASSYGGWSSYEQYF
TGTGCCAGCAGCTACGGAGGATGGAGCTCCTACGAGCAGTACTTC
>TRBJ2-1|-|TRBV27|-
CASSLPKEGSAYNEQFF
TGTGCCAGCAGTCTCCCTAAGGAGGGTTCCGCCTACAATGAGCAGTTCTTC
>TRBJ2-3|-|TRBV7-7|-
CASSSGVQDTQYF
TGTGCTAGCAGCTCCGGGGTTCAAGATACGCAGTATTTT
>TRBJ1-3|TRBD1|TRBV6-5|-
CASSYDGTGSGNTIYF
TGTGCCAGCAGTTACGACGGGACAGGCTCAGGAAACACCATATATTTT
>TRBJ2-7|-|TRBV5-5|-
CASSLEAVPYEQYF
TGTGCCAGCAGCTTGGAGGCAGTTCCCTACGAGCAGTACTTC
>TRBJ2-1|TRBD1|TRBV7-6|-
CASSLGAGGARNEQFF
TGTGCCAGCAGCTTAGGGGCAGGGGGCGCGAGGAATGAGCAGTTCTTC
>TRBJ1-5|-|TRBV2|-
CASRRRVSDSNQPQHF
TGTGCCAGCAGACGCCGCGTAAGTGATAGCAATCAGCCCCAGCATTTT
>TRBJ1-1|-|TRBV7-2|-
CASSLFVNTEAFF
TGTGCCAGCAGCTTATTTGTGAACACTGAAGCTTTCTTT
>TRBJ2-3|TRBD1|TRBV5-1|once
CASSSTGGNTDTQYF
TGCGCCAGCAGCTCGACAGGGGGGAACACAGATACGCAGTATTTT
>TRBJ2-7|TRBD1|TRBV5-1|-
CASSPGQGGGYEQYF
TGCGCCAGCAGCCCGGGACAGGGAGGAGGATACGAGCAGTACTTC
>TRBJ2-5|-|TRBV18|-
CASSPVHQETQYF
TGTGCCAGCTCACCGGTCCACCAAGAGACCCAGTACTTC
>TRBJ2-7|TRBD1|TRBV9|-
CASSVDHRGGEQYF
TGTGCCAGCAGCGTAGACCACAGGGGTGGCGAGCAGTACTTC
>TRBJ2-7|-|TRBV11-2|-
CASSLDLQSSYEQYF
TGTGCCAGCAGCTTAGATCTACAATCCTCCTACGAGCAGTACTTC
>TRBJ1-5|TRBD1|TRBV5-1|-
CASSLRPQGDLNGKSNQPQHF
TGCGCCAGCAGCTTGAGGCCCCAGGGGGATTTAAACGGGAAGAGCAATCAGCCCCAGCATTTT